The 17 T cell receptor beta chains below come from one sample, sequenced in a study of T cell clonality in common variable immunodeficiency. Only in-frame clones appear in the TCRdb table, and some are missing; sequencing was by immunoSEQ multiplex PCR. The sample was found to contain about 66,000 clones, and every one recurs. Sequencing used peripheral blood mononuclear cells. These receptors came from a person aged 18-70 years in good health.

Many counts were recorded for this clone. CDR3 residues: CASSSQGAQETQYF. CDR3 DNA, as far as it was read: TGTGCCAGCAGCTCCCAGGGGGCCCAAGAGACC. The chain recombines TRBV5-4 with TRBJ2-5; TRBD1 matches 8 bases. The CDR3 end falls 3 residues outside the read, so it is completed with the germline J gene. The ends lost 3 bases at V and 1 base at J; junction bases unmatched: 2. Germline V lookup: CDR1 SGHNT, CDR2 YYREEE (reference sequence). The CDR3 runs to 14 residues.

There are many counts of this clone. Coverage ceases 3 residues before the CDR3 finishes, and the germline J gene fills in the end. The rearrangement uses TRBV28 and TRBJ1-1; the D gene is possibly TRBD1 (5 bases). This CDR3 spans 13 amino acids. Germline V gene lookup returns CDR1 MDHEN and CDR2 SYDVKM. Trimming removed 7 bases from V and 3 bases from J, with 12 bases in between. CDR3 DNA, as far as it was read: TGTGCCAGCAAAGTCCAGGGTTACACTGAA. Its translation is CASKVQGYTE. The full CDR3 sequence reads CASKVQGYTEAFF.

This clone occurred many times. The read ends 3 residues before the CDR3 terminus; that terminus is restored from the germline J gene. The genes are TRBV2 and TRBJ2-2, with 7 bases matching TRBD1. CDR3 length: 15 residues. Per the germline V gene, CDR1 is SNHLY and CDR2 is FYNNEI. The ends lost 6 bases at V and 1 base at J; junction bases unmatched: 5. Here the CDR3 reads CASRPGQKNTGELFF. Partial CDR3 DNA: TGTGCCAGCAGACCGGGACAGAAGAACACCGGGGAG.

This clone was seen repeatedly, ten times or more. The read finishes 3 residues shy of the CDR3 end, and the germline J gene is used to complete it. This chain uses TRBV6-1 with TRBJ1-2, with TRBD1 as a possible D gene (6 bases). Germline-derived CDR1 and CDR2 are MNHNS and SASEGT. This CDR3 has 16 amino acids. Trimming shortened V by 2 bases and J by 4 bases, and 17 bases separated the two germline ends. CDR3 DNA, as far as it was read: TGTGCCAGCAGTGAAAATTTCCTCGGGACACCCTATGGC. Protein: CASSENFLGTPYG. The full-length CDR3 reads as CASSENFLGTPYGYTF.

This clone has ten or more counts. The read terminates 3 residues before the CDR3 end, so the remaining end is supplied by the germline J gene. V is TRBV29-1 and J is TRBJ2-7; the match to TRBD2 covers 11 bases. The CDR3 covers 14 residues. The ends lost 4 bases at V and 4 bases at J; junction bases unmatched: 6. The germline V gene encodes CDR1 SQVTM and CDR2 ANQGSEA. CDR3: CSVALAGGPYEQYF. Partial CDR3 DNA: TGCAGCGTTGCGTTAGCGGGAGGGCCGTACGAG.

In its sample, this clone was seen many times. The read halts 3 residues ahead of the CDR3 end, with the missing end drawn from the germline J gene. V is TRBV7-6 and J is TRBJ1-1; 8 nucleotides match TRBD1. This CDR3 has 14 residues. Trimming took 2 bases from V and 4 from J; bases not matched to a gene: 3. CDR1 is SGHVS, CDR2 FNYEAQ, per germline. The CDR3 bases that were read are TGTGCCAGCAGCTTAACCACAGGGGGCACTGAA. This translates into CASSLTTGGTE. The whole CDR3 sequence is CASSLTTGGTEAFF.

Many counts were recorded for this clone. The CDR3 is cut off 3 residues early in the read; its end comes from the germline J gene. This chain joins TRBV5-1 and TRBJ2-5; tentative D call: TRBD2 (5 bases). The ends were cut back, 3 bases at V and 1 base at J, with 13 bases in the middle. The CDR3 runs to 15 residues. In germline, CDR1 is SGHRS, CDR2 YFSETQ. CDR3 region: CASSSQGLIQETQYF. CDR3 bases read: TGCGCCAGCAGCTCGCAAGGACTGATCCAAGAGACC.

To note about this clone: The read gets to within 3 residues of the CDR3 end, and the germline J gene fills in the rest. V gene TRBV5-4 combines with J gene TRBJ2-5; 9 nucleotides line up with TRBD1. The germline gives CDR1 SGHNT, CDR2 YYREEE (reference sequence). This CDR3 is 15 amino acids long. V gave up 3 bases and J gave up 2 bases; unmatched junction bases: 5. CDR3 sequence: CASSSTGGSQETQYF. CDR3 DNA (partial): TGTGCCAGCAGCTCCACAGGGGGCTCTCAAGAGACC.

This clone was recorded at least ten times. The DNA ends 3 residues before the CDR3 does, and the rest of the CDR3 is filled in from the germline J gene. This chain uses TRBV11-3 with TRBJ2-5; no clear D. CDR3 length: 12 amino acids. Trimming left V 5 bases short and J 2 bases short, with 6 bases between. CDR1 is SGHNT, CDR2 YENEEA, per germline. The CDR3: CASSLNQETQYF. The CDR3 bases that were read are TGTGCCAGCAGCCTTAATCAAGAGACC.

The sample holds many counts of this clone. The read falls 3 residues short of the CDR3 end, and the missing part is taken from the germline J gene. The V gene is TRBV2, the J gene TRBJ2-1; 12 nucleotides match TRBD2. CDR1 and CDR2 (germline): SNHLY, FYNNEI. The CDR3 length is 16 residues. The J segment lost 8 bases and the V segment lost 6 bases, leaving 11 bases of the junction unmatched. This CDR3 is CASSGTTSGSVDEQFF. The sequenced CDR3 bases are TGTGCCAGCAGCGGCACGACTAGCGGGAGTGTCGATGAG. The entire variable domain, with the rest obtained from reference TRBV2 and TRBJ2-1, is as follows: EPEVTQTPSHQVTQMGQEVILRCVPISNHLYFYWYRQILGQKVEFLVSFYNNEISEKSEIFDDQFSVERPDGSNFTLKIRSTKLEDSAMYFCASSGTTSGSVDEQFFGPGTRLTVL.

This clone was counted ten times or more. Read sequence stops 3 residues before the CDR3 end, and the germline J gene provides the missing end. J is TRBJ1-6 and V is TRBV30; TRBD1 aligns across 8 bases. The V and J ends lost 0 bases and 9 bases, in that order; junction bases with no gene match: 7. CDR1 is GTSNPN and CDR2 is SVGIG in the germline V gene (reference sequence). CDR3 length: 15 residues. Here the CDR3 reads CAWSVRAGGISPLHF. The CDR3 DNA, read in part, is TGTGCCTGGAGTGTACGGGCAGGGGGCATTTCACCC.

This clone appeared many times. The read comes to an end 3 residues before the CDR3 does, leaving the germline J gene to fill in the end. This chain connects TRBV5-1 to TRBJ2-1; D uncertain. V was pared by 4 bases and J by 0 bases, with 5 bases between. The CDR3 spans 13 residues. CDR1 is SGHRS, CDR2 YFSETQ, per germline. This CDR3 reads CASSRSSYNEQFF. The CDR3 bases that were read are TGCGCCAGCAGCCGTAGCTCCTACAATGAG.

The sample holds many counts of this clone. The part of the CDR3 DNA that was read is TGTGCCAGCAGCTTAGGCAGTTCCGGGGAG. Translation: CASSLGSSGE. The full CDR3 reads CASSLGSSGELFF. This rearrangement joins TRBV11-2 to TRBJ2-2; D unclear. Read sequence stops 3 residues before the CDR3 end, and the germline J gene provides the missing end. The CDR3 has 13 residues. Germline-derived CDR1 and CDR2 are SGHAT and FQNNGV. Trimming shortened V by 1 base and J by 6 bases, and 6 bases separated the two germline ends.

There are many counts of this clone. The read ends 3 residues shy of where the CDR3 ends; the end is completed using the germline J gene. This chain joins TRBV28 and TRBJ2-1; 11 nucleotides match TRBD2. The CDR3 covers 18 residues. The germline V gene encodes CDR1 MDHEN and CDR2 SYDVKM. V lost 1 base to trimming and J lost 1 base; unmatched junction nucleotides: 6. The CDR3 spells CASSLLLAGAISYNEQFF. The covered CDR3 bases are TGTGCCAGCAGTTTATTACTAGCGGGAGCTATTTCCTACAATGAG.

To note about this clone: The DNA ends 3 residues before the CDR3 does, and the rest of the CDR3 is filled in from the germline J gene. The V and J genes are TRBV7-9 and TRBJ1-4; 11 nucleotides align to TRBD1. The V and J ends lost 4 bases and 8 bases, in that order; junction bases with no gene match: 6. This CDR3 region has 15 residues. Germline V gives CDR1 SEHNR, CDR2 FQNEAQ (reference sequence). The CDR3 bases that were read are TGTGCCAGCAGCTGGCGGACAGGGGGCGCCGAAAAA. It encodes CASSWRTGGAEK. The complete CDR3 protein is CASSWRTGGAEKLFF.

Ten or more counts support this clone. The part of the CDR3 DNA that was read is TGTGCCAGCAGCCATCTGGCGGGAACAGATACG. Translating gives CASSHLAGTDT. The full-length CDR3 reads as CASSHLAGTDTQYF. This chain connects TRBV11-3 to TRBJ2-3, with D possibly matching TRBD2 (6 bases). The read comes to an end 3 residues before the CDR3 does, leaving the germline J gene to fill in the end. CDR3 size: 14 residues. Trimming pared 5 bases from V and 3 bases from J, leaving 12 bases between. CDR1 is SGHNT, CDR2 YENEEA, per germline.

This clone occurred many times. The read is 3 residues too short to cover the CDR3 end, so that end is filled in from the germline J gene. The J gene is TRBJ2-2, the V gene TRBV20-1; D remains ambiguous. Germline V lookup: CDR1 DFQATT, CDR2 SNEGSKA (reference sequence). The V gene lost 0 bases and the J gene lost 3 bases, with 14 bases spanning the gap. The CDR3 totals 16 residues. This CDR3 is CSARDSRLKDTGELFF. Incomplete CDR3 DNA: TGCAGTGCTAGAGATTCTAGACTTAAGGACACCGGGGAG.